The entry below gives a single T cell receptor (beta chain) sequence along with its context. This record comes from a study of control samples from healthy donors and cancer patients. Assay: immunoSEQ multiplex PCR; the TCRdb copy retains only in-frame clones and omits some. Among around 130,000 clones listed, roughly 84% were seen once. The CDR3 extends over 15 amino acids. Trimming removed 1 base from V and 7 bases from J, with 11 bases in between. Germline assignment: CDR1 SEHNR and CDR2 FQNEAQ (reference sequence). J is TRBJ1-6 and V is TRBV7-9; unclear D gene. This sequence was found in a man aged 50 to 59 in good health. Sequencing was done on a sample of blood. CDR3 in DNA: TGTGCCAGCAGCTTAGTGGCCGGCAGCAATTCACCCCTCCACTTT. Translated, it gives CASSLVAGSNSPLHF.